This record concerns one T cell receptor beta chain sequence. Its specificity is not known. Averaging roughly 0.12 L, one heparinised blood draw came from each individual donor. Sorting gave populations that all exceeded 95% purity. The sample is drawn from a study of beta chain features in type 1 diabetes. Study-wide findings and caveats: Type 1 diabetes patients had TCRB CDR3s that were shorter (moderately but significantly so) in all four CD4+ subsets. The study found fewer insertions and more deletions at VDJ junctions in type 1 diabetes patients.

The investigators reverse transcribed all of the isolated RNA, so they sequenced expressed TCRB transcripts. Sequenced naive, central memory and regulatory T cell samples produced an average of around 3.9 million reads. Sequencing used immunoSEQ multiplex PCR; TCRdb keeps in-frame clones, though not all of them. In the table there are hundreds of thousands of clones, 11% to 15% of which are singletons. Germline V gene sequence: CDR1 MNHNS, CDR2 SASEGT. This CDR3 comprises 15 residues. V shed 4 bases, J shed 7 bases, and the junction held 9 bases outside the gene matches. The specimen was naive CD4+ T cells from blood. V gene TRBV6-1 combines with J gene TRBJ2-1; 8 nucleotides line up with TRBD1. The sequence derives from a man younger than 35 with type 1 diabetes. The CDR3 coding sequence is TGTGCCAGCAGTGGATACAGGGGGTTGAAGAATGAGCAGTTCTTC. It codes for CASSGYRGLKNEQFF.